This T cell receptor beta chain originates from a study of T cells in Graves' hyperthyroidism and ophthalmopathy. Germline V gives CDR1 LNHDA, CDR2 SQIVND (reference sequence). Trimming took 6 bases from V and 2 from J, leaving 14 bases between them. The CDR3 runs 15 residues. Findings and limits, study-wide: Clonotypes that were expanded in thyroid above 0.001 mostly appeared in blood too. Ophthalmopathy, which appeared later, was predicted by the model a median approximately six months before onset.

The CDR3 regions of TCR beta were amplified from RNA transcripts. The study used the HTBI primer set for a first-round RT-PCR of the TCR CDR3. In TCRdb, the multiplex PCR reads were re-called with MiXCR into one record per CDR3 protein. Among hundreds of thousands of distinct CDR3 sequences listed, roughly 14% were seen once. PBMCs came from 8.5 to 10 ml fresh peripheral blood. This clonotype has only a few counts. Its antigen is as yet unknown. This chain connects TRBV19 to TRBJ1-3; unclear D gene. The receptor's source is a woman aged 35 to 49 with Graves' ophthalmopathy. The specimen sequenced was blood. The CDR3 is CASRPETSTGNTIYF. As DNA, the CDR3 is TGTGCCAGTAGGCCTGAAACCTCTACTGGAAACACCATATATTTT.